The next 14 T cell receptor beta chains were all read from a single sample in a study of blood T cells in healthy people across ages. Together with a sample-barcoded 5' primer, a J-beta primer mix was included in a second PCR lasting about 7 to 12 cycles. MiXCR, applied by TCRdb to the 5' RACE reads, yields one record per CDR3 protein. The sample records about 780,000 distinct CDR3 sequences, around 25% being singletons. This sample also belongs to another study, concerning T cells of mothers and their children.

Sequences were obtained from blood. These receptors were taken from a boy between 10 and 17 years old in good health.

Of note for this clonotype: Given the absence of the conserved phenylalanine or tryptophan at the CDR3 end, a read error is likely. The chain recombines TRBV7-8 with TRBJ1-1; possible D gene TRBD1, 6 bases. The V gene's germline CDR1 is SGHVS and CDR2 FQNEAQ. The CDR3 contains 14 residues. With 2 bases removed from V and 8 bases from J, the gap between germline ends came to 15 bases. The CDR3 loop is CASSLSQAGAEAFV. CDR3 DNA: TGTGCCAGCAGCTTATCGCAGGCGGGGGCCGAAGCTTTCGTT.

This sequence joins TRBV12-3 or TRBV12-4 and TRBJ2-7; 7 nucleotides line up with TRBD1. V lost 6 bases to trimming and J lost 0 bases; unmatched junction nucleotides: 5. CDR3 length equals 14 residues. This CDR3 reads CASSAGTASYEQYF. The DNA for the CDR3 is TGTGCCAGCAGCGCCGGGACAGCCTCCTACGAGCAGTACTTC.

The rearrangement links TRBV20-1 to TRBJ2-1; weak D call: TRBD1 (5 bases). V was pared by 0 bases and J by 0 bases, with 9 bases between. Looked up from germline, CDR1 is DFQATT and CDR2 is SNEGSKA (reference sequence). The CDR3 consists of 15 residues. The CDR3 region has the DNA TGCAGTGCTAGAGATGACAGTAGCTCCTACAATGAGCAGTTCTTC. Protein: CSARDDSSSYNEQFF.

This clonotype was seen more than once but under ten times. This chain joins TRBV6-5 and TRBJ2-5; 7 nucleotides match TRBD1. The J call is in doubt because the DNA end fits TRBJ2-1 better. Germline loops: CDR1 MNHEY, CDR2 SVGAGI. The CDR3 loop spans 15 amino acids. CDR3 region: CASSPGQNPYNEQFF. As DNA, the CDR3 is TGTGCCAGCAGTCCGGGACAGAATCCCTACAATGAGCAGTTCTTC.

With respect to this clonotype: One end of the junction fails to match germline, which may point to a read error. The chain carries TRBV11-2 and TRBJ2-5, with no clear D. Per germline, CDR1 SGHAT and CDR2 FQNNGV. CDR3 length: 12 residues. The CDR3 nucleotides read TGTGCCAGCAGCTTAAATAGGCAGGCCTTGAACTTC. Translated, it gives CASSLNRQALNF.

The chain carries TRBV6-5 and TRBJ2-1; a weak D match, TRBD1 (5 bases). The closer fit of TRBJ2-7 to the DNA end suggests the J call may be wrong. The CDR3 runs 14 residues. CDR1 is MNHEY and CDR2 is SVGAGI in the germline V gene. CDR3 DNA: TGTGCCAGCAGTTACCCTCTTGACAGCTACGAGCAGTACTTC. Its translation is CASSYPLDSYEQYF.

This clonotype was picked up many times. V usage is TRBV5-1 and J usage is TRBJ2-7; 9 bases align to TRBD2. Germline values: CDR1 SGHRS, CDR2 YFSETQ. Trimming at V came to 5 bases and at J to 6 bases, leaving 24 bases not matched to a gene. The CDR3 spans 19 residues. CDR3 sequence reads: CASRGAPFGGGTSSSEQYF. The DNA of the CDR3 is TGCGCCAGCAGGGGGGCCCCGTTCGGTGGCGGGACTAGCTCGAGCGAGCAGTACTTC.

The CDR3 DNA sequence: TGTGCCAGCAGTTGGGTCCCAGGGGATACGCAGTATTTT. It encodes CASSWVPGDTQYF. V gene TRBV27 combines with J gene TRBJ2-3, with a possible D match to TRBD1 (5 bases). The CDR3 has 13 residues. Germline CDR1 is MNHEY and CDR2 is SMNVEV (reference sequence). Between the trimmed V and J ends, which lost 4 bases and 6 bases, there was a span of 11 bases.

This clonotype was seen only a few times. In nucleotides, the CDR3 is TGCAGTGCTAGGAAGACTAGCGGGGGGTTCTACGAGCAGTACTTC. It specifies CSARKTSGGFYEQYF. The chain has TRBV20-1 and TRBJ2-7; 13 nucleotides match TRBD2. This CDR3 has 15 residues. CDR1 is DFQATT and CDR2 is SNEGSKA in the germline V gene (reference sequence). V was clipped by 3 bases and J by 3 bases; unmatched bases: 5.

About this clonotype: A read error may produce the germline difference seen at one junction end. V gene TRBV4-1 combines with J gene TRBJ1-4; D call uncertain. CDR3 length: 15 residues. Germline loops: CDR1 MGHRA, CDR2 YSYEKL. The chain's CDR3 is CAGSQDLAWGEKLFF. DNA of the CDR3: TGCGCCGGCAGCCAAGATCTAGCATGGGGTGAAAAACTGTTTTTT.

In its sample, this clonotype was seen a few times. The chain uses TRBV30 and TRBJ2-1, with no clear D. Germline values: CDR1 GTSNPN, CDR2 SVGIG (reference sequence). The CDR3 loop spans 12 amino acids. Trimming took off 2 bases at V and 7 bases at J, with 9 bases between the two ends. The CDR3 sequence is CAWSRKGNEQFF. DNA of the CDR3: TGTGCCTGGAGTCGGAAGGGAAATGAGCAGTTCTTC.

V usage is TRBV6-5 and J usage is TRBJ2-7; D assignment may be TRBD1 or TRBD2 (5 bases each). The closer fit of TRBJ2-1 to the DNA end suggests the J call may be wrong. Germline V gives CDR1 MNHEY, CDR2 SVGAGI. CDR3 size: 15 residues. The CDR3 DNA sequence: TGTGCCAGCAGTTACGCCGGGGTTGGGGGCAATGAGCAGTTCTTC. Encoded protein: CASSYAGVGGNEQFF.

This clonotype was seen a few times. The rearrangement joins TRBV5-1 to TRBJ1-1; D is unresolved. Trimming left V 4 bases short and J 0 bases short, with 10 bases between. Germline CDR1 SGHRS, CDR2 YFSETQ. The CDR3 is 14 residues long. The CDR3 coding sequence is TGCGCCAGCAGCCCGAGAGTACTGAACACTGAAGCTTTCTTT. Translating it yields CASSPRVLNTEAFF.

In its sample, this clonotype was seen a few times. The J gene is TRBJ2-5, the V gene TRBV29-1; the D is unclear. Trimming stripped 3 bases from V and 1 base from J, with 9 bases between. Germline CDR1 reads SQVTM; CDR2 reads ANQGSEA. This CDR3 spans 13 amino acids. The CDR3 sequence: CSVDAGLQETQYF. CDR3 coding DNA: TGCAGCGTTGATGCCGGCCTCCAAGAGACCCAGTACTTC.